This TCR beta chain is drawn from a study of T cells in Graves' hyperthyroidism and ophthalmopathy. In the ophthalmopathy cohort, Clinical Activity Score was at least 3, NOSPECS grade at least 4, and duration under 3 months. Patients with uncontrolled infections, other autoimmune diseases, pregnancy or lactation were excluded. Isolation of PBMCs was performed on 8.5 to 10 ml fresh peripheral blood. This clonotype was seen more than once but under ten times. Its specificity is not known. The CDR3 regions of TCR beta were amplified from RNA transcripts. HTBI primers were employed in a first-round RT-PCR of the TCR CDR3. TCRdb independently ran MiXCR on the multiplex PCR reads; one entry per CDR3 protein. The table records approximately 610,000 distinct CDR3 sequences, approximately 15% of them present only once. V lost 5 bases and J lost 5; bases outside the gene matches: 11. Germline assignment: CDR1 SQVTM and CDR2 ANQGSEA. This CDR3 spans 16 amino acids.

Study-wide points: Most thyroid clonotypes that were expanded above 0.001 also turned up in blood.

The clonotype originates from a woman between 40 and 50 years old with Graves' ophthalmopathy. Sequences were obtained from blood. V is TRBV29-1 and J is TRBJ2-2; 10 bases map to TRBD1. The CDR3 region is CSVPASGTGVTGELFF. The CDR3 DNA reads as TGCAGCGTTCCCGCATCCGGGACAGGGGTAACCGGGGAGCTGTTTTTT.